The text below deals with one TCR beta chain. Its antigen remains unidentified. The source of the sample is a study of graft-versus-host responses after intestinal transplantation. Study context: Transplant types were multivisceral, liver-intestinal, or isolated intestinal. All of the recipients had induction that used anti-thymocyte globulin, then tacrolimus and steroids for about 3 years. Study-wide points: After transplant, early declines in HvG clones were associated with peak levels of circulating GvH clones. Investigators detected GvH clones in recipient marrow, with some emerging earlier in ileum or blood.

Some clones are missing from TCRdb's copy, which holds only in-frame ones; the method was immunoSEQ multiplex PCR. The sample lists roughly 120,000 clones, roughly nine tenths occurring once. The J segment lost 7 bases and the V segment lost 5 bases, leaving 12 bases of the junction unmatched. CDR1 SNHLY and CDR2 FYNNEI come from the germline V gene. The CDR3 totals 16 residues. This chain links TRBV2 with TRBJ2-1; 9 nucleotides match TRBD1. Sequenced here: unstimulated CD4+ T cells sorted from spleen or lymph node cells, sampled before intestinal transplant. The source is a human donor who received an intestinal transplant. The chain's CDR3 is CASSLTGTGRGNEQFF. CDR3 sequence (DNA): TGTGCCAGCAGTCTTACCGGGACAGGGAGGGGGAATGAGCAGTTCTTC.